This record concerns one T cell receptor beta chain sequence. Its antigen is still unknown. Base quality data are lacking; no much larger clone is found one base away. The sample comes from a study of shared clonotypes between healthy human individuals (dated by TCRdb to 2020 to 2021). General notes on the study: The cohort included a few men and a couple of women between 18 and 49 years of age. To increase sequencing depth and limit assay-specific biases, different laboratories used diverse techniques to prepare libraries and sequence TCR repertoires. For each donor, CD4 naive and CD4 memory were each run on three plates, CD8 naive on two plates, and CD8 memory on one plate. The study deeply sequenced blood TCR repertoires of 5 or 6 healthy adults to estimate repertoire size and the extent of clonotype sharing between individuals. Per donor, leukapheresis produced somewhere between about 0.85 and 9.5 billion PBMCs.

Using the deep immunoSEQ assay, TCR CDR3 regions were amplified from genomic DNA by multiplex PCR. Extracted genomic DNA from each cell subset was spread evenly across all wells of several immunoSEQ 96-well plates, with each plate serving as a replicate. Each replicate PCR for sorted subsets received about 0.2 ug genomic DNA, equal to about 30,000 T cell genomes. Purified libraries were measured with a Qubit 3.0 fluorometer, size-checked on a Bioanalyzer 2100, and measured again with the KAPA Library Quantification kit. Every immunoSEQ 96-well plate was sequenced on a dedicated single-read 150-cycle Illumina NextSeq 550 flow cell. The source study handled its data this way. Because the immunoSEQ output included only junctional sequences and no quality scores, the filtering could not be the same as the filtering used for full-length reads. To assign V/J genes and CDR3, sequences were annotated against IMGT germline references using PyIR, a Python wrapper for IgBLAST v1.9. Any read was removed if the V/J assignment was weak (E-value above 1e-6), the CDR3 was missing, or the read contained stop codons, out-of-frame junctions, or ambiguous translated residues. V3J clonotypes were defined as sequences sharing an identical inferred V gene, J gene, and CDR3 amino acid sequence. Percentage overlap between repertoires was computed as shared unique clonotypes divided by the size of the smaller repertoire. RTK rarefaction, the Chao1 estimator, and Recon v2.1 estimates of unobserved clonotypes were used to assess repertoire richness. Generation probabilities for all TCRbeta clonotypes obtained by the gDNA method from a few donors were computed using OLGA. The immuneACCESS repertoire file appears here via TCRdb, limited to in-frame rearrangements. These files lack a portion of the clones; in checked studies, under half of the deficit traces to unresolved V genes, and the cause of the others is not known. V and J calls plus clone size are reproduced from that table; the DNA served to infer D and trimming. This sample lists under 550,000 clones; 90% to 96% were detected once. Of the sample, 0.055% to 0.075% falls within the top ten clones.

The study at large found these results: Sampling was restricted to blood, and TCR repertoires in tissues likely differ from the TCR repertoires found in blood. Naive subsets generally had larger estimated clonotype richness than memory subsets. Sharing across a few donors was observed for around 5% of naive CD4, under 4% of naive CD8, over 2% of memory CD4, and around 0.42% of memory CD8 clonotypes. Because the study included a small number of donors, the genetic and exposure-history diversity represented was limited. Rarefaction of sorted-subset datasets indicated incomplete sequencing despite the large sequencing depth. Pairwise subsampling indicated that sequencing depth was expected to affect the degree of clonotype sharing among donors. Higher generation probabilities were observed for clonotypes shared by all four sorted-subset donors than for non-shared clonotypes.

Donors were healthy HIV-negative adults with no recently reported acute infections or vaccinations. Only Caucasian adults living in Nashville, Tennessee, USA were represented among the donors. CD4+ T cells were enriched through magnetic negative selection, after which naive cells were positively selected on CD45RA and the remaining negative fraction served as the memory subset. After blood collection by leukapheresis, PBMCs were isolated using Ficoll-Histopaque density gradient centrifugation and then cryopreserved in the vapor phase of liquid nitrogen. Analytical flow cytometry was used to check the purity and quantity of each magnetically sorted T cell population. Genomic DNA was isolated from each sorted fraction and quantified by UV absorbance on a Nanodrop 2000c. At the junction V is shortened by 4 bases and J by 4 bases, with 12 bases in between. The CDR3 runs 14 amino acids, cysteine and phenylalanine included. CDR3 DNA is the only sequence kept; it has 42 bases, read in frame from the first base. The germline V gene (reference sequence) sets CDR1 to SEHNR and CDR2 to FQNEAQ.

Sequenced sample: naive CD4+ T cells sorted from blood. This specimen's cell subset or site label, per the study, means: CD45RA+ positively selected. This TCR was recovered from a woman in her twenties or thirties in good health. Recombination joined TRBV7-9 with TRBJ2-3; matching of 6 bases hints at TRBD2 as the D gene. The bases read TGTGCCAGCAGCTCGACTAGTGGGGCAGATACGCAGTATTTT. This codes for CASSSTSGADTQYF.